One TCR beta chain is described in this entry. The data were taken from a study of PD-L1 blockade in urothelial cancer. Study-wide background: Of prior chemotherapy regimens, patients had received between 0 and 3. Once treatment had started, blood was analyzed at 3 weeks (second dose) and again at 6 weeks.

V gave up 5 bases and J gave up 6 bases; unmatched junction bases: 9. Germline assignment: CDR1 SGHTA and CDR2 FQGNSA. The CDR3 consists of 15 residues. The repertoire was sequenced with immunoSEQ multiplex PCR; TCRdb's copy has only in-frame clones and lacks some. The sample has some 41,000 clones; around nine tenths are singletons. J is TRBJ1-4 and V is TRBV7-2; 7 positions match TRBD1. This sequence originates from a woman aged 60-70 years with urothelial cancer. Sequenced material: PBMCs, taken around atezolizumab (anti-PD-L1) treatment. Here the CDR3 reads CASSLTTGYYEKLFF. DNA of the CDR3: TGTGCCAGCAGCCTAACGACAGGGTATTATGAAAAACTGTTTTTT.